What follows are 18 T cell receptor beta chains derived from one specimen sequenced in a study of cytomegalovirus exposure and HLA in healthy donors (dated by TCRdb to 2015 to 2018). Libraries were built with the immunoSEQ multiplex PCR assay. The multiplex PCR relied on a mix of 60 forward primers for TCR Vbeta segments and 13 reverse primers for TCR Jbeta segments. Entries here come from immuneACCESS through TCRdb and include only in-frame sequences with V and J called. Some clones fail to appear in such tables; in the studies checked, an unresolved V gene covers under half of the shortfall, and the cause of the remainder is unknown. The sample yields over 150,000 clones; 84% were counted once. The ten top clones hold 4.8% of the sample. The sequenced sample consisted of PBMCs. The receptors come from a girl under 18 in good health and CMV-seropositive.

V usage is TRBV4-2 and J usage is TRBJ2-7; 7 bases match TRBD2. V dropped 0 bases and J dropped 3; count of bases not matched to a gene: 5. CDR3 size: 15 residues. Germline V gene lookup returns CDR1 LGHNA and CDR2 YNFKEQ. In nucleotides, the CDR3 is TGTGCCAGCAGCCAAGAGGCTAGCGGAAACTACGAGCAGTACTTC. As protein: CASSQEASGNYEQYF.

The rearrangement uses TRBV19 and TRBJ2-1; 10 positions match TRBD2. Germline-derived CDR1 and CDR2 are LNHDA and SQIVND (reference sequence). The CDR3 covers 15 residues. Trimming at V came to 5 bases and at J to 7 bases, leaving 8 bases not matched to a gene. The CDR3 nucleotides are TGTGCCAGTAGTCTGGGACTAGCGATGAGTAATGAGCAGTTCTTC. Translation: CASSLGLAMSNEQFF.

This clone was observed a single time. The V gene is TRBV29-1, the J gene TRBJ1-1; D not resolved. The CDR3 has 12 residues. Trimming took off 4 bases at V and 5 bases at J, with 11 bases between the two ends. Germline V gene lookup returns CDR1 SQVTM and CDR2 ANQGSEA. Written as DNA, the CDR3 is TGCAGCGTTGTCTCCGTCAGTACTGAAGCTTTCTTT. It encodes CSVVSVSTEAFF. Based on the CDR3 plus reference TRBV29-1 and TRBJ1-1, the full variable domain is SAVISQKPSRDICQRGTSLTIQCQVDSQVTMMFWYRQQPGQSLTLIATANQGSEATYESGFVIDKFPISRPNLTFSTLTVSNMSPEDSSIYLCSVVSVSTEAFFGQGTRLTVV.

The V gene is TRBV29-1, the J gene TRBJ2-7; maybe TRBD1 (5 bases). V was shortened by 3 bases and J by 5 bases, with 14 bases between the two germline ends. CDR3 length: 13 residues. Germline CDR1 is SQVTM and CDR2 is ANQGSEA. The CDR3 region is CSVDTTDSHEQYF. CDR3 sequence (DNA): TGCAGCGTTGATACTACTGACAGCCACGAGCAGTACTTC.

This clone was counted once. This rearrangement joins TRBV9 to TRBJ1-1, with D maybe TRBD1 (5 bases). The length of the CDR3 is 14 residues. Germline assignment: CDR1 SGDLS and CDR2 YYNGEE. The V end lost 0 bases, the J end lost 4 bases, and 10 bases lay between the germline ends. Here the CDR3 reads CASSVDHRSTEAFF. The CDR3 region has the DNA TGTGCCAGCAGCGTAGACCACAGGTCCACTGAAGCTTTCTTT.

This sequence joins TRBV5-1 and TRBJ1-1, with 8 bases that match TRBD1. The ends lost 4 bases at V and 3 bases at J; junction bases unmatched: 8. Germline V CDR1 and CDR2: SGHRS, YFSETQ. The CDR3 has 15 residues. The CDR3 coding sequence is TGCGCCAGCAGCCTGACGACAGGGGTCGACACTGAAGCTTTCTTT. Its translation: CASSLTTGVDTEAFF. The entire variable domain, with the rest obtained from reference TRBV5-1 and TRBJ1-1, is as follows: KAGVTQTPRYLIKTRGQQVTLSCSPISGHRSVSWYQQTPGQGLQFLFEYFSETQRNKGNFPGRFSGRQFSNSRSEMNVSTLELGDSALYLCASSLTTGVDTEAFFGQGTRLTVV.

The chain uses TRBV10-1 and TRBJ2-1, with D possibly being TRBD2 (5 bases). V lost 2 bases and J lost 3, with 14 bases in between. Germline lookup yields CDR1 WNHNN and CDR2 SYGVQD (reference sequence). The CDR3 extends over 16 amino acids. The CDR3 loop is CASSEMGSALYNEQFF. The CDR3 DNA reads TGCGCCAGCAGTGAGATGGGGAGTGCGCTCTACAATGAGCAGTTCTTC.

The chain joins TRBV11-2 to TRBJ2-7, with 10 bases matching TRBD2. The trim removed 5 bases at V and 7 bases at J, leaving 14 bases unmatched. There are 16 residues in the CDR3. The V gene's germline CDR1 is SGHAT and CDR2 FQNNGV. Written as DNA, the CDR3 is TGTGCCAGCAGCCCCCGCCCCGCTAGCGGGGGAGCTGAGCAGTACTTC. Encoded protein: CASSPRPASGGAEQYF.

The chain uses TRBV7-6 and TRBJ2-3, with TRBD2 matching 8 bases. The V and J ends lost 2 bases and 4 bases, in that order; junction bases with no gene match: 8. This CDR3 has 16 residues. Germline V CDR1 and CDR2: SGHVS, FNYEAQ. The CDR3 is CASSLKAGRGADTQYF. The CDR3 DNA reads as TGTGCCAGCAGCTTAAAGGCGGGGCGGGGGGCAGATACGCAGTATTTT.

The chain combines TRBV28 with TRBJ1-2; D not resolved. CDR3 size: 13 residues. Germline CDR1 and CDR2: MDHEN and SYDVKM. V lost 6 bases, J lost 5 bases, and 13 bases lay in between. CDR3 DNA sequence: TGTGCCAGCAGCCGCCCCTCAGAATATGGCTACACCTTC. Translation gives CASSRPSEYGYTF.

The rearrangement joins TRBV18 to TRBJ1-2, with 7 bases lining up with TRBD1. Trimming at V came to 6 bases and at J to 2 bases, leaving 12 bases not matched to a gene. Germline loops: CDR1 KGHSH, CDR2 LQKENI. The CDR3 contains 16 residues. The CDR3 sequence: CASSPSDRVGNYGYTF. CDR3 bases: TGTGCCAGCTCGCCCTCAGACAGGGTGGGGAACTATGGCTACACCTTC.

This chain joins TRBV4-1 and TRBJ2-1; TRBD2 is a possible D gene (6 bases). CDR1 and CDR2 (germline): MGHRA, YSYEKL. Trimming left V 1 base short and J 10 bases short, with 20 bases between. The CDR3 contains 16 residues. The CDR3 loop reads CASSQGGVEWIGEQFF. The CDR3 nucleotides read TGCGCCAGCAGCCAAGGGGGGGTGGAATGGATAGGAGAGCAGTTCTTC.

The CDR3 DNA is TGTGCCACCGAGCCAGCGGACCCCACAGATACGCAGTATTTT. Translating it yields CATEPADPTDTQYF. The rearrangement joins TRBV2 to TRBJ2-3; D is possibly TRBD2 (5 bases). The CDR3 has 14 residues. V lost 10 bases and J 2 bases, leaving 16 bases between the germline ends. Germline V gene lookup returns CDR1 SNHLY and CDR2 FYNNEI.

This chain connects TRBV9 to TRBJ2-2; unclear D gene. The CDR3 runs 13 residues. Trimming shortened V by 4 bases and J by 5 bases, and 9 bases separated the two germline ends. The germline CDR1 and CDR2 sequences are SGDLS and YYNGEE. The CDR3 loop is CASSTPRTGELFF. For the CDR3, the DNA is TGTGCCAGCAGCACCCCCAGGACCGGGGAGCTGTTTTTT.

This clone was observed a single time. The chain is built from TRBV6-1 and TRBJ2-7; 9 positions match TRBD2. Germline CDR1 reads MNHNS; CDR2 reads SASEGT. The CDR3 covers 16 residues. Trimming cost V 2 bases and J 2 bases; bases outside gene matches: 7. CDR3 nucleotides: TGTGCCAGCAGTGAAAGCGGGGGGCTAGGAACCTACGAGCAGTACTTC. It translates to CASSESGGLGTYEQYF.

The V gene is TRBV5-6, the J gene TRBJ2-3; possibly TRBD2 for D (6 bases). CDR1 is SGHDT, CDR2 YYEEEE, per germline. Trimming stripped 3 bases from V and 12 bases from J, with 14 bases between. The CDR3 runs to 12 residues. CDR3 sequence reads: CASSWRLDSQYF. CDR3 nucleotides: TGTGCCAGCAGCTGGAGACTAGATTCACAGTATTTT.

This sequence joins TRBV7-2 and TRBJ2-2; 12 bases match TRBD2. With V trimmed by 5 bases and J by 1 base, 11 bases remained unmatched. CDR3 size: 19 residues. Germline CDR1 SGHTA, CDR2 FQGNSA. The CDR3 region is CASSPFATSGGQNTGELFF. CDR3 nucleotide sequence: TGTGCCAGCAGCCCATTTGCGACTAGCGGGGGCCAGAACACCGGGGAGCTGTTTTTT.

The V and J genes are TRBV4-1 and TRBJ1-1; tentatively, D is TRBD1 (5 bases). Trimming cost V 3 bases and J 0 bases, with 11 bases left between them. The CDR3 runs to 15 residues. Germline V gene sequence: CDR1 MGHRA, CDR2 YSYEKL. CDR3 DNA sequence: TGCGCCAGCAGCCATCCCAGGGAAATGAACACTGAAGCTTTCTTT. Protein: CASSHPREMNTEAFF.